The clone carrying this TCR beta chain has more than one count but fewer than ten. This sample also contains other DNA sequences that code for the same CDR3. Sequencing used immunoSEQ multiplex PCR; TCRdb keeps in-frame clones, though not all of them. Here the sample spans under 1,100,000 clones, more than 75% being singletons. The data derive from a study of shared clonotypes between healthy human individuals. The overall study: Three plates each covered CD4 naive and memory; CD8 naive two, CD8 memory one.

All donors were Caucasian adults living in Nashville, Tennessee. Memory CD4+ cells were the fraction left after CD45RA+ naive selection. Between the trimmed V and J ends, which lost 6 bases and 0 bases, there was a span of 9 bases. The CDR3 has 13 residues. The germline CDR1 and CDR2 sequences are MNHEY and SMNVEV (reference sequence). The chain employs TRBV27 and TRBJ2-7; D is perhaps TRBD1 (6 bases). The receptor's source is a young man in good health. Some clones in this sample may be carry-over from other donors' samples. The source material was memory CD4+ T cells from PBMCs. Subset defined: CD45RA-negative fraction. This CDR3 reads CASSTGLSYEQYF. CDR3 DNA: TGTGCCAGCAGCACAGGGCTCTCCTACGAGCAGTACTTC.